The rows below give T cell receptor beta chains drawn from one sample of a study of OX40 agonist ivuxolimab in advanced cancers. The protocol was immunoSEQ multiplex PCR, while the TCRdb copy is restricted to in-frame clones and leaves out a portion. In the table there are 56,000 or so clones, about four fifths of which are singletons. The sequencing used CD4+ or CD8+ T cells sorted from blood, collected in a trial of the OX40 agonist ivuxolimab. Receptor source: an adult with an advanced solid tumor such as melanoma, head and neck, liver or kidney cancer. Both conserved end residues are part of each CDR3. D genes are given only for firm matches. Size is omitted from some rows. Given values are once, few, many or a class for expanded clones.

TRBJ1-2,TRBD1,once,TRBV6-5,TGTGCCAGCAGCCGGGGACAGGGACTCTATGGCTACACCTTC,CASSRGQGLYGYTF
TRBJ2-1,TRBD1,NA,TRBV7-7,TGTGCTAGCAGCTCGGACAGGGGGGGACACAATGAGCAGTTCTTC,CASSSDRGGHNEQFF
TRBJ2-2,NA,NA,TRBV10-3,TGTGCCATCAGTGGGACAGCGAACACCGGGGAGCTGTTTTTT,CAISGTANTGELFF
TRBJ1-1,NA,NA,TRBV5-8,TGTGCCAGCAGCTTCCACAGGGCCCCTGAAGCTTTCTTT,CASSFHRAPEAFF
TRBJ2-1,TRBD2,NA,TRBV27,TGTGCCAGCAGTTTATCGGGGGGACTAGATGAGCAGTTCTTC,CASSLSGGLDEQFF
TRBJ2-3,TRBD2,few,TRBV28,TGTGCCAGCTTAGCGGGTTCTAGAGATACGCAGTATTTT,CASLAGSRDTQYF
TRBJ1-3,NA,NA,TRBV29-1,TGCAGCGTTGACCCGGGTCCGGCTTACTCTGGAAACACCATATATTTT,CSVDPGPAYSGNTIYF
TRBJ1-4,NA,NA,TRBV5-8,TGTGCCAGCAGAATTGCGGGGGGGAATGAAAAACTGTTTTTT,CASRIAGGNEKLFF
TRBJ2-7,TRBD1,NA,TRBV5-6,TGTGCCAGCAGCTCCGGGACAGGGGCGTACGAGCAGTACTTC,CASSSGTGAYEQYF
TRBJ2-3,TRBD2,NA,TRBV19,TGTGCCAGTAGTATAGGGACTAGCGGGAGCGCAGATACGCAGTATTTT,CASSIGTSGSADTQYF
TRBJ2-7,TRBD2,NA,TRBV5-1,TGCGCCAGCAGCCCCTTGGCGGGAGCTTCGTACGAGCAGTACTTC,CASSPLAGASYEQYF
TRBJ2-3,NA,NA,TRBV30,TGTGCCTGGGGGGTGACGGGATACACAGATACGCAGTATTTT,CAWGVTGYTDTQYF
TRBJ2-3,NA,NA,TRBV2,TGTGCCAGCAACCAGGCAGATACGCAGTATTTT,CASNQADTQYF
TRBJ2-5,NA,NA,TRBV19,TGTGCCAGTACGAGGGGGGGCTCTGGAGAGACCCAGTACTTC,CASTRGGSGETQYF
TRBJ2-7,TRBD1,NA,TRBV27,TGTGCCAGCAGTTCGACAGGGTCCTACGAGCAGTACTTC,CASSSTGSYEQYF
TRBJ1-6,NA,NA,TRBV11-1,TGTGCCAGCAGCTTAGATAGAAATTCACCCCTCCACTTT,CASSLDRNSPLHF
TRBJ1-1,NA,NA,TRBV15,TGTGCCACCAGCAGAGATCGTGGTTGGGGGCTGGACACTGAAGCTTTCTTT,CATSRDRGWGLDTEAFF
TRBJ1-6,TRBD1,NA,TRBV9,TGTGCCAGCAGCGTAGCTACTTCAGGGGGCTTGGGTTCACCCCTCCACTTT,CASSVATSGGLGSPLHF
TRBJ2-6,NA,once,TRBV21-1,TGTGCCAGCAGCCTAGCTCGGGGGACTGGGGCCAACGTCCTGACTTTC,CASSLARGTGANVLTF
TRBJ2-7,TRBD2,once,TRBV6-1,TGTGCCAGCAGTGAGGCTAGCGGGAGAGCGGGGTACGAGCAGTACTTC,CASSEASGRAGYEQYF
TRBJ2-6,NA,NA,TRBV14,TGTGCCAGCAGCCCCTGGACGTCCTCTGGGGCCAACGTCCTGACTTTC,CASSPWTSSGANVLTF
TRBJ2-5,TRBD2,NA,TRBV30,TGTGCCTGGAGGCGGGGACTAGCGAGTGAGACCCAGTACTTC,CAWRRGLASETQYF
TRBJ2-1,NA,once,TRBV18,TGTGCCAGCTCACCACCCGCGGTGAGCTCCTACAATGAGCAGTTCTTC,CASSPPAVSSYNEQFF
TRBJ1-4,NA,NA,TRBV28,TGTGCCAGCAGTTTTCGGGACGAAAAACTGTTTTTT,CASSFRDEKLFF
TRBJ2-2,NA,once,TRBV7-9,TGTGCCAGCAGCCCGGGGACCGGGGAGCTGTTTTTT,CASSPGTGELFF
TRBJ2-7,NA,NA,TRBV28,TGTGCCAGCAGTTGGGGACTTCTAGACTACGAGCAGTACTTC,CASSWGLLDYEQYF
TRBJ1-2,TRBD1,NA,TRBV6-5,TGTGCCAGCAGGGGACAGGGGGCGTTTGGCTACACCTTC,CASRGQGAFGYTF
TRBJ2-7,NA,NA,TRBV15,TGTGCCACCAGCAGCAGACTAGACAGCTCCTACGAGCAGTACTTC,CATSSRLDSSYEQYF
TRBJ2-5,NA,NA,TRBV2,TGTGCCAGCAGTACACGACCACATAACGGGCCAGAGACCCAGTACTTC,CASSTRPHNGPETQYF
TRBJ2-5,TRBD2,NA,TRBV28,TGTGCCAGCAGTCGGGGGGGACAAGAGACCCAGTACTTC,CASSRGGQETQYF
TRBJ2-1,NA,NA,TRBV27,TGTGCCAGCATCAGCTTTCAAAAGGGGAATGAGCAGTTCTTC,CASISFQKGNEQFF
TRBJ1-2,NA,NA,TRBV28,TGTGCCAGCAGGGGGAGCACTAACTATGGCTACACCTTC,CASRGSTNYGYTF
TRBJ2-6,TRBD1,NA,TRBV5-1,TGCGCCAGCAGCTTGGGACAGGGGTACCCCAACGTCCTGACTTTC,CASSLGQGYPNVLTF
TRBJ2-5,NA,NA,TRBV9,TGTGCCAGCAGCGTAGAGGCTGGACTAGGGGGCCAAGAGACCCAGTACTTC,CASSVEAGLGGQETQYF
TRBJ1-5,TRBD1,NA,TRBV28,TGTGCCAGCAAGGACCGGGACAGTCATCAGCCCCAGCATTTT,CASKDRDSHQPQHF
TRBJ2-7,NA,NA,TRBV30,TGTGCCTGGAGACAGGCAGGGGTCGAGCAGTACTTC,CAWRQAGVEQYF
TRBJ2-2,TRBD1,NA,TRBV7-2,TGTGCCAGCAGCTTAGGGACAGGTTTTCCCGGGGAGCTGTTTTTT,CASSLGTGFPGELFF
TRBJ2-2,NA,NA,TRBV14,TGTGCCAGCAGCTATAGCGTTGGGGAGCTGTTTTTT,CASSYSVGELFF
TRBJ2-7,NA,NA,TRBV7-9,TGTGCCAGCAGTCCTCCCCGGGCAGGCCCCGCCGGTGAGCAGTACTTC,CASSPPRAGPAGEQYF
TRBJ2-7,TRBD1,NA,TRBV28,TGTGCCAGCAGACCCACTAGAGACAGGGCCTCCTACGAGCAGTACTTC,CASRPTRDRASYEQYF
TRBJ1-4,NA,NA,TRBV5-3,TGTGCCAGAAGCCCGGGGGACCTCCCAGCAACTAATGAAAAACTGTTTTTT,CARSPGDLPATNEKLFF
TRBJ1-5,NA,few,TRBV29-1,TGCAGCGTTGGACAGCTCAATCAGCCCCAGCATTTT,CSVGQLNQPQHF
TRBJ1-2,TRBD1,once,TRBV19,TGTGCCAGTAGTATAGATATAGGGGGCGACCGGAACTATGGCTACACCTTC,CASSIDIGGDRNYGYTF
TRBJ1-2,NA,few,TRBV29-1,TGCAGCGTTGAAGGCGGGGGACTCTGGGGCTACACCTTC,CSVEGGGLWGYTF
TRBJ1-6,NA,few,TRBV19,TGTGCCAGTAGAACTGGACAGCGAAATTCACCCCTCCACTTT,CASRTGQRNSPLHF
TRBJ1-4,TRBD1,NA,TRBV5-1,TGCGCCAGTAGGCGGGGACAGGGAACTGAAAAACTGTTTTTT,CASRRGQGTEKLFF
TRBJ2-1,NA,NA,TRBV7-9,TGTGCCAGCAGCTCAACCGCAGGGAGTTCCTACAATGAGCAGTTCTTC,CASSSTAGSSYNEQFF
TRBJ2-7,NA,NA,TRBV13,TGTGCCAGCAGCTTCGCCTACGAGCAGTACTTC,CASSFAYEQYF
TRBJ2-1,TRBD2,once,TRBV5-1,TGCGCCAGCAGCTATTCGGGGACTAGCGGCAATGAGCAGTTCTTC,CASSYSGTSGNEQFF
TRBJ1-4,NA,NA,TRBV6-5,TGTGCCAGCAGTTACTCGAGGTTCACAGGGAGGGAAAAACTGTTTTTT,CASSYSRFTGREKLFF